This T cell receptor (beta chain) was retrieved from a study of shared clonotypes between healthy human individuals. CDR3 size: 18 residues. Between the trimmed V and J ends, which lost 7 bases and 1 base, there was a span of 23 bases. CDR1 and CDR2 from the germline V gene are SGDLS and YYNGEE. Method: immunoSEQ multiplex PCR; TCRdb's copy keeps in-frame clones and lacks some. The sample has 1.4 million to 1.5 million clones; 95% to 97% are singletons. The rearrangement joins TRBV9 to TRBJ2-2; tentative D call: TRBD2 (5 bases). This clonotype was obtained from a man aged 30 to 45 in good health. Source material: naive CD4+ T cells sorted from blood. Subset described: CD45RA+ positively selected. In nucleotides, the CDR3 is TGTGCCAGCGGGATGGTGGGTAGCGCCTCCCGGAACACCGGGGAGCTGTTTTTT. This gives the protein CASGMVGSASRNTGELFF. The full variable domain, with the rest looked up from reference TRBV9 and TRBJ2-2, is DSGVTQTPKHLITATGQRVTLRCSPRSGDLSVYWYQQSLDQGLQFLIQYYNGEERAKGNILERFSAQQFPDLHSELNLSSLELGDSALYFCASGMVGSASRNTGELFFGEGSRLTVL.